The 30 T cell receptor beta chains in this list originate from one sample, sequenced in a study of blood T cell repertoires in COVID-19. Generated by immunoSEQ multiplex PCR, the TCRdb table keeps only in-frame clones and is missing some. The repertoire includes 150,000 to 200,000 clones, 75% to 90% of them detected once, and more than 2.5% sits in the top ten. The source material was peripheral blood. These receptors were collected from a man between 60 and 70 years old with acute or convalescent COVID-19.

The chain carries TRBV6-1 and TRBJ1-2, with 8 positions matching TRBD1. This CDR3 comprises 16 residues. V lost 3 bases and J lost 0; bases outside the gene matches: 6. Per germline, CDR1 MNHNS and CDR2 SASEGT. CDR3 DNA: TGTGCCAGCAGTGATCAGGGGGCCATCGCTAACTATGGCTACACCTTC. It encodes CASSDQGAIANYGYTF.

This chain uses TRBV10-3 with TRBJ1-5; D is undetermined. The CDR3 runs to 12 residues. Germline V gene sequence: CDR1 ENHRY, CDR2 SYGVKD. The V end was cut by 6 bases, the J end by 4 bases, with 7 bases between. The CDR3 DNA follows: TGTGCCATCAGCACAGAGAATCAGCCCCAGCATTTT. This encodes CAISTENQPQHF.

CDR3 nucleotide sequence: TGTGCCAGTAAGATACAGGGGGGCTCCTACAATGAGCAGTTCTTC. Translation: CASKIQGGSYNEQFF. This chain links TRBV19 with TRBJ2-1; the match to TRBD1 covers 8 bases. This CDR3 contains 15 residues. The trim removed 7 bases at V and 0 bases at J, leaving 5 bases unmatched. Germline V CDR1 and CDR2: LNHDA, SQIVND (reference sequence).

The CDR3: CASSLVAGVTNEKLFF. The CDR3 coding sequence is TGTGCCAGCAGCTTAGTGGCAGGGGTGACTAATGAAAAACTGTTTTTT. The chain uses TRBV7-9 and TRBJ1-4; a weak D match, TRBD1 (6 bases). The V gene lost 1 base and the J gene lost 2 bases, with 11 bases spanning the gap. The CDR3 has 16 amino acids. Germline lookup yields CDR1 SEHNR and CDR2 FQNEAQ (reference sequence).

The J gene is TRBJ1-6, the V gene TRBV18, with 7 positions matching TRBD1. The CDR3 has 14 residues. Trimming removed 4 bases from V and 12 bases from J; junction bases left unmatched: 9. From germline, CDR1 is KGHSH and CDR2 LQKENI. The CDR3 reads CASSLGTEERPLHF. CDR3 nucleotide sequence: TGTGCCAGCTCACTCGGGACAGAAGAAAGACCCCTCCACTTT.

The chain joins TRBV13 to TRBJ1-1; 8 bases are shared with TRBD1. After removal of 5 bases from V and 4 bases from J, the junction contained 6 bases not matched to a gene. Looked up from germline, CDR1 is PRHDT and CDR2 is FYEKMQ (reference sequence). The CDR3 has 14 amino acids. The CDR3 here is CASSQSRGLTEAFF. CDR3 DNA: TGTGCCAGCAGCCAAAGCAGGGGGCTCACTGAAGCTTTCTTT. The full variable domain, in which reference TRBV13 and TRBJ1-1 provide the parts outside the CDR3, is AAGVIQSPRHLIKEKRETATLKCYPIPRHDTVYWYQQGPGQDPQFLISFYEKMQSDKGSIPDRFSAQQFSDYHSELNMSSLELGDSALYFCASSQSRGLTEAFFGQGTRLTVV.

V usage is TRBV6-2 or TRBV6-3 and J usage is TRBJ2-7; a weak D match, TRBD2 (5 bases). Trimming left V 0 bases short and J 0 bases short, with 9 bases between. CDR3 length: 15 residues. The germline CDR1 and CDR2 sequences are MNHEY and SVGEGT. The CDR3, as DNA: TGTGCCAGCAGTTACTCGGGCAGCGGCTCCTACGAGCAGTACTTC. As protein: CASSYSGSGSYEQYF.

This rearrangement joins TRBV5-1 to TRBJ2-2; D is perhaps TRBD2 (6 bases). V was trimmed by 4 bases and J by 6 bases, leaving 16 bases between them. CDR1 is SGHRS, CDR2 YFSETQ, per germline. This CDR3 region has 15 residues. As DNA, the CDR3 is TGCGCCAGCAGCCTGGGACTCCAAATCCCCGGGGAGCTGTTTTTT. It translates to CASSLGLQIPGELFF.

This chain joins TRBV7-9 and TRBJ1-2, with D unresolved. The CDR3 has 13 residues. The germline V gene has CDR1 SEHNR and CDR2 FQNEAQ (reference sequence). V lost 6 bases and J lost 4, with 12 bases in between. In DNA, the CDR3 is TGTGCCAGCAGACCTACCAATGGCTATGGCTACACCTTC. As protein: CASRPTNGYGYTF.

This rearrangement joins TRBV5-1 to TRBJ2-7; either TRBD1 or TRBD2 may supply D (5 bases each). Germline V gives CDR1 SGHRS, CDR2 YFSETQ. CDR3 size: 14 residues. V dropped 4 bases and J dropped 2 bases, with 13 bases sitting between them. CDR3 amino acids: CASSLGERPYEQYF. The CDR3 DNA is TGCGCCAGCAGCCTGGGGGAGAGGCCCTACGAGCAGTACTTC.

The chain has TRBV3-1 (or the pseudogene TRBV3-2) and TRBJ2-7, with TRBD2 as a possible D gene (5 bases). The CDR3 extends over 16 amino acids. CDR1 and CDR2 from the germline V gene are LGHDT and YNNKEL (reference sequence). Between the trimmed V and J ends, which lost 1 base and 6 bases, there was a span of 19 bases. CDR3 in DNA: TGTGCCAGCAGCCAAGCGATGCCTAGCCGAAAAAGCGAGCAGTACTTC. This sequence encodes CASSQAMPSRKSEQYF.

The chain carries TRBV7-2 and TRBJ2-7; possible D gene TRBD1, 6 bases. The CDR3 contains 13 residues. V was shortened by 9 bases and J by 6 bases, with 18 bases between the two germline ends. Germline values: CDR1 SGHTA, CDR2 FQGNSA. The CDR3 region has the DNA TGTGCCAGTGCCCCAGGGGATCGTCTCGAGCAGTACTTC. Translated, it gives CASAPGDRLEQYF.

The chain couples TRBV12-3 or TRBV12-4 to TRBJ1-6; possible D gene TRBD1, 5 bases. This CDR3 region has 13 residues. V shed 5 bases and J shed 7 bases, with 9 bases lying between them. CDR3: CASSGARNSPLHF. In DNA form, the CDR3 reads TGTGCCAGCAGTGGGGCGCGGAATTCACCCCTCCACTTT.

The genes are TRBV4-1 and TRBJ1-4, with TRBD1 as a possible D gene (5 bases). In germline, CDR1 is MGHRA, CDR2 YSYEKL. The CDR3 is made up of 14 amino acids. Trimming removed 0 bases from V and 7 bases from J, with 9 bases in between. CDR3: CASSQERGGEKLFF. The CDR3 DNA sequence: TGCGCCAGCAGCCAAGAGCGGGGGGGTGAAAAACTGTTTTTT.

This chain connects TRBV24-1 to TRBJ2-5; 8 nucleotides agree with TRBD2. Germline V gene sequence: CDR1 KGHDR, CDR2 SFDVKD. V trimming: 4 bases; J trimming: 4 bases; junction bases outside the gene matches: 7. CDR3 length: 15 residues. The chain's CDR3 is CATSDSGRVRETQYF. In DNA, the CDR3 is TGTGCCACCAGTGACTCCGGGAGGGTGCGAGAGACCCAGTACTTC.

This chain links TRBV7-2 with TRBJ2-3; 7 nucleotides align to TRBD1. Per germline, CDR1 SGHTA and CDR2 FQGNSA. Trimming removed 7 bases from V and 1 base from J; junction bases left unmatched: 5. The CDR3 consists of 14 residues. CDR3 region: CASTRQGRTDTQYF. The CDR3 bases are TGTGCCAGCACAAGACAGGGTCGCACAGATACGCAGTATTTT.

The chain joins TRBV6-2 or TRBV6-3 to TRBJ1-2; the D is unclear. The CDR3 extends over 13 amino acids. Germline V lookup: CDR1 MNHEY, CDR2 SVGEGT. Trimming removed 2 bases from V and 2 bases from J, with 6 bases in between. The CDR3 region has the DNA TGTGCCAGCAGTTACGGCAGAAACTATGGCTACACCTTC. Translation gives CASSYGRNYGYTF.

J is TRBJ2-7 and V is TRBV4-2; perhaps TRBD2 as D (6 bases). The CDR3 sequence is 15 residues long. Per germline, CDR1 LGHNA and CDR2 YNFKEQ. Trimming took off 4 bases at V and 0 bases at J, with 13 bases between the two ends. In nucleotides, the CDR3 is TGTGCCAGCAGCCTGGAGGGTCTGAGCTCCTACGAGCAGTACTTC. This sequence encodes CASSLEGLSSYEQYF.

The genes are TRBV7-2 and TRBJ2-1, with 9 bases identical to TRBD2. Germline CDR1 reads SGHTA; CDR2 reads FQGNSA. This CDR3 contains 17 residues. Trimming removed 1 base from V and 6 bases from J; junction bases left unmatched: 10. CDR3: CASSLGWVAGESNEQFF. As DNA, the CDR3 is TGTGCCAGCAGCTTAGGATGGGTAGCGGGAGAAAGCAATGAGCAGTTCTTC.

V usage is TRBV29-1 and J usage is TRBJ2-1; TRBD1 aligns across 8 bases. The trim removed 8 bases at V and 8 bases at J, leaving 11 bases unmatched. Germline V gives CDR1 SQVTM, CDR2 ANQGSEA. The CDR3 has 13 residues. The CDR3 spells CSLGRGLADEQFF. The CDR3 DNA reads TGCAGCCTGGGCAGGGGGCTTGCGGATGAGCAGTTCTTC.

Written as DNA, the CDR3 is TGTGCCAGCAGCCGACAGGACTCCTACAATGAGCAGTTCTTC. The encoded protein is CASSRQDSYNEQFF. The chain has TRBV6-6 and TRBJ2-1; weak D call: TRBD1 (6 bases). Germline lookup yields CDR1 MNHNY and CDR2 SVGAGI (reference sequence). Trimming took off 6 bases at V and 0 bases at J, with 9 bases between the two ends. This CDR3 comprises 14 residues.

Remarks on this clone: The same CDR3 can be traced to other DNA sequences in this sample. This chain's CDR3 is CASSLGDSSYNEQFF. CDR3 in DNA: TGTGCCAGCAGCTTAGGAGACTCCTCCTACAATGAGCAGTTCTTC. The rearrangement joins TRBV7-9 to TRBJ2-1, with D unclear. The germline V gene encodes CDR1 SEHNR and CDR2 FQNEAQ (reference sequence). The CDR3 has 15 amino acids. Trimming removed 1 base at V and 0 bases at J, with 7 bases between.

The gene calls are TRBV30 and TRBJ2-6; 8 bases are shared with TRBD2. The CDR3 contains 17 residues. J gave up 0 bases and V 3 bases, and 7 bases lay outside the gene matches. Per the germline V gene, CDR1 is GTSNPN and CDR2 is SVGIG (reference sequence). CDR3 sequence reads: CAWSRGGSGSGANVLTF. The CDR3 coding sequence is TGTGCCTGGAGCCGGGGGGGCAGCGGCTCTGGGGCCAACGTCCTGACTTTC.

The table lists this clone with a count of one. This sequence joins TRBV5-8 and TRBJ2-3; 12 bases line up with TRBD2. With 5 bases clipped from V and 4 bases from J, the junction kept 2 bases outside the gene matches. This CDR3 comprises 14 residues. CDR1 and CDR2 from the germline V gene are SGHTS and YDEGEE. CDR3 DNA sequence: TGTGCCAGCAGAGCTAGCGGGAGGGCAGATACGCAGTATTTT. It specifies CASRASGRADTQYF.

Notes on this clone: The sample contains more than one DNA sequence encoding this CDR3. The rearrangement joins TRBV7-9 to TRBJ2-7; D may be TRBD1 (7 bases). The CDR3 extends over 13 amino acids. The germline CDR1 and CDR2 sequences are SEHNR and FQNEAQ (reference sequence). V lost 4 bases to trimming and J lost 4 bases, with 11 bases between them. The CDR3 DNA is TGTGCCAGCAGCTCCCAGGGGGGATACGAGCAGTACTTC. The encoded protein is CASSSQGGYEQYF.

The genes are TRBV2 and TRBJ2-5; 9 bases are a match to TRBD2. The CDR3 sequence is 15 residues long. Trimming took 6 bases from V and 1 from J; bases not matched to a gene: 6. Per germline, CDR1 SNHLY and CDR2 FYNNEI. The CDR3 spells CASRDGTSRQETQYF. For the CDR3, the DNA is TGTGCCAGCAGAGACGGGACTAGCCGCCAAGAGACCCAGTACTTC.

The V and J genes are TRBV7-3 and TRBJ2-2; D is possibly TRBD2 (5 bases). This CDR3 has 15 amino acids. CDR1 is SGHTA and CDR2 is FQGTGA in the germline V gene. Trimming shortened V by 10 bases and J by 0 bases, and 15 bases separated the two germline ends. The CDR3: CATSSGGANTGELFF. In DNA, the CDR3 is TGTGCCACCTCATCCGGAGGCGCGAACACCGGGGAGCTGTTTTTT.

The chain joins TRBV28 to TRBJ1-5; unclear D gene. The V end was cut by 0 bases, the J end by 7 bases, with 4 bases between. This CDR3 is built from 12 residues. Germline V CDR1 and CDR2: MDHEN, SYDVKM. CDR3 amino acids: CASSLWGQPQHF. The DNA for the CDR3 is TGTGCCAGCAGTTTATGGGGCCAGCCCCAGCATTTT.

The chain recombines TRBV4-2 with TRBJ2-2; D might be TRBD2 (6 bases). V was pared by 2 bases and J by 7 bases, with 14 bases between. This CDR3 is 15 amino acids long. Germline V gives CDR1 LGHNA, CDR2 YNFKEQ. The CDR3 region has the DNA TGTGCCAGCAGCCAATGGGGTGGAGGGGTCGGGGAGCTGTTTTTT. It translates to CASSQWGGGVGELFF.

The chain has TRBV4-3 and TRBJ1-2; the D is unclear. Trimming left V 0 bases short and J 4 bases short, with 9 bases between. The germline CDR1 and CDR2 sequences are LGHNA and YSLEER. This CDR3 is 14 amino acids long. CDR3 bases: TGCGCCAGCAGCCAAGAGTGGGAGGGCTATGGCTACACCTTC. It encodes CASSQEWEGYGYTF.